This T cell receptor (beta chain) came from a study of cytomegalovirus exposure and HLA in healthy donors. Regarding this clone: Its cognate antigen is unknown.

Only in-frame clones appear in the TCRdb table, and some are missing; sequencing was by immunoSEQ multiplex PCR. The table lists approximately 210,000 clones, 85% to 90% of them singletons, with over 2.5% in the top ten. Findings and limits, study-wide: Whilst most TCR sequences proved rare, a subset of public TCRs occurred across many donors. The study recorded 150 to 200 TCR beta chains that were cytomegalovirus-associated.

Among the roughly 120 subjects of the validation cohort, separate from the approximately 670-subject first cohort, were the donors. This receptor was taken from a woman between 18 and 30 years old in good health and CMV-seronegative. Material for sequencing was PBMCs.

The CDR3 reads CASSDTAGTGSTDTQYF. The CDR3 region has the DNA TGTGCCAGCAGTGACACCGCCGGGACAGGGAGCACAGATACGCAGTATTTT. The V call is TRBV6-1, the J call TRBJ2-3; 9 bases are shared with TRBD1. Germline CDR1 MNHNS, CDR2 SASEGT. J was trimmed by 0 bases and V by 3 bases; bases with no gene match: 7. This CDR3 contains 17 residues.